This note documents a single T cell receptor beta chain sequence. Clinical history as reported by participants underpinned cohort assignment. The data originate from a study of blood T cell repertoires in COVID-19. Authors' data handling: Nucleated cell counts were estimated from reference gene primer amplification. Sequencing used immunoSEQ multiplex PCR; TCRdb keeps in-frame clones, though not all of them. Clone size and the V and J calls come from that table; the DNA yielded D and trimming. The sample yields about 180,000 clones, over 70% seen once. CDR1 and CDR2 (germline): LNHDA, SQIVND (reference sequence). V dropped 7 bases and J dropped 5 bases, with 9 bases sitting between them. The CDR3 totals 12 residues.

The sequenced material came from PBMCs or T cells enriched from blood (not recorded which). The chain is built from TRBV19 and TRBJ2-1; D not resolved. The TCR was taken from a woman between 40 and 55 years old with acute COVID-19. The CDR3 sequence: CASTRSNNEQFF. DNA for the CDR3: TGTGCCAGTACCCGGAGCAACAATGAGCAGTTCTTC.